A single sample gave rise to the 15 T cell receptor beta chains below, sequenced in a study of human T cells and chemical hapten exposure. Time point: patch test 3, about 24 weeks after DPC sensitization. The treatment here: therapeutic diphenylcyclopropenone sensitization with weekly scalp DPC. TCRdb redid the calling of the RACE reads with MiXCR, one entry per CDR3 protein. The sample has 100,000 or so distinct CDR3 sequences, less than 40% seen once. Sequenced material: whole blood, taken in connection with sensitization to the hapten diphenylcyclopropenone (DPC). The receptors here all came from a middle-aged man with alopecia areata. Some clones in this sample may be carry-over from other donors' samples.

This chain links TRBV7-2 with TRBJ1-4, with TRBD1 identical over 10 bases. J lost 0 bases, V lost 5 bases, and 9 bases had no gene match. CDR1 is SGHTA, CDR2 FQGNSA, per germline. The CDR3 extends over 18 amino acids. The CDR3 sequence: CASSQTGGAQATNEKLFF. For the CDR3, the DNA is TGTGCCAGCAGCCAGACAGGGGGCGCCCAGGCAACTAATGAAAAACTGTTTTTT.

The chain is built from TRBV12-3 or TRBV12-4 and TRBJ1-5; D gene uncertain. V gave up 3 bases and J gave up 3 bases, with 12 bases separating them. The CDR3 runs to 15 residues. The CDR3 loop is CASSFLNRNNQPQHF. CDR3 DNA sequence: TGTGCCAGCAGTTTCTTAAACAGAAACAATCAGCCCCAGCATTTT.

The rearrangement uses TRBV5-6 and TRBJ2-1; the match to TRBD2 covers 7 bases. The CDR3 runs 16 residues. CDR1 is SGHDT and CDR2 is YYEEEE in the germline V gene. With 0 bases clipped from V and 9 bases from J, the junction kept 12 bases outside the gene matches. CDR3 protein: CASSLGLRELYFEQFF. CDR3 DNA sequence: TGTGCCAGCAGCTTGGGCCTGCGGGAGTTATATTTTGAGCAGTTCTTC.

The chain is built from TRBV6-1 and TRBJ1-5; D possibly corresponds to TRBD1 (5 bases). The V gene lost 0 bases and the J gene lost 4 bases, with 10 bases spanning the gap. Germline V CDR1 and CDR2: MNHNS, SASEGT. The CDR3 covers 15 residues. The CDR3 coding sequence is TGTGCCAGCAGTGAAGCTACGACAGTTAATCAGCCCCAGCATTTT. Its protein product is CASSEATTVNQPQHF.

Here the CDR3 reads CASSELGGSNQPQHF. The CDR3 DNA sequence: TGTGCCAGCAGTGAATTGGGGGGTTCGAATCAGCCCCAGCATTTT. The rearrangement joins TRBV6-1 to TRBJ1-5, with D possibly being TRBD1 (5 bases). This CDR3 contains 15 residues. Trimming removed 2 bases at V and 4 bases at J, with 12 bases between. Germline CDR1 is MNHNS and CDR2 is SASEGT.

This clonotype was detected a few times. The V call is TRBV14, the J call TRBJ2-7; D is unclear. CDR3 length: 13 amino acids. Germline values: CDR1 SGHDN, CDR2 FVKESK. Deletions cut 0 bases from V and 3 bases from J, with 6 bases between. The CDR3 coding sequence is TGTGCCAGCAGCCAAGAATACGGCTACGAGCAGTACGTC. This sequence encodes CASSQEYGYEQYV.

The chain links TRBV28 to TRBJ2-7, with D uncertain. Germline CDR1 MDHEN, CDR2 SYDVKM. The V and J ends lost 5 bases and 4 bases respectively, with 12 bases between them. The CDR3 contains 13 residues. The CDR3 loop reads CASSRTPEYEQYV. The CDR3 DNA is TGTGCCAGCAGTCGGACGCCGGAGTACGAGCAGTACGTC.

In this sample, this clonotype turned up a few times. This rearrangement joins TRBV5-4 to TRBJ2-7, with 8 bases identical to TRBD1. Per germline, CDR1 SGHNT and CDR2 YYREEE (reference sequence). CDR3 length: 14 amino acids. With V trimmed by 5 bases and J by 2 bases, 6 bases remained unmatched. CDR3 bases: TGTGCCAGCAGTTTCGGGACAGGTACCTACGAGCAGTACGTC. Encoded protein: CASSFGTGTYEQYV.

This clonotype was seen more than once but under ten times. The chain joins TRBV14 to TRBJ1-6; no reliable D call. Germline V gene data show CDR1 as SGHDN and CDR2 as FVKESK. Trimming took off 1 base at V and 7 bases at J, with 8 bases between the two ends. The CDR3 has 14 amino acids. The CDR3 coding sequence is TGTGCCAGCAGCCAAGTAGCGTCGAATTCACCCCTCCACTTT. Protein product: CASSQVASNSPLHF.

The J gene is TRBJ2-3, the V gene TRBV7-9, with TRBD2 identical over 8 bases. The CDR3 is 14 amino acids. CDR1 is SEHNR, CDR2 FQNEAQ, per germline (reference sequence). V was clipped by 5 bases and J by 4 bases; unmatched bases: 5. CDR3: CASSISGRADTQYF. CDR3 nucleotide sequence: TGTGCCAGCAGCATAAGCGGGAGAGCAGATACGCAGTATTTT.

The V and J genes are TRBV27 and TRBJ2-7, with D unclear. Germline V gene data show CDR1 as MNHEY and CDR2 as SMNVEV (reference sequence). This CDR3 spans 12 amino acids. The V gene lost 5 bases and the J gene lost 4 bases, with 9 bases spanning the gap. CDR3 coding DNA: TGTGCCAGCAGTCCCGGAGAGTACGAGCAGTACGTC. Translation: CASSPGEYEQYV.

There are a few counts of this clonotype. The chain links TRBV2 to TRBJ2-3; D is possibly TRBD2 (6 bases). V was shortened by 6 bases and J by 6 bases, with 19 bases between the two germline ends. CDR3 length: 15 amino acids. Germline CDR1 SNHLY, CDR2 FYNNEI. CDR3 amino acids: CASRTGTGFTDTQYF. The DNA for the CDR3 is TGTGCCAGCAGAACCGGGACTGGTTTTACTGATACGCAGTATTTT.

The CDR3 region is CSVGGQGYGYTF. CDR3 nucleotides: TGCAGCGTTGGGGGACAGGGATATGGCTACACCTTC. The rearrangement joins TRBV29-1 to TRBJ1-2; TRBD1 agrees at 9 bases. This CDR3 is built from 12 residues. Trimming at V came to 4 bases and at J to 5 bases, leaving 2 bases not matched to a gene. Germline CDR1 is SQVTM and CDR2 is ANQGSEA.

The rearrangement links TRBV2 to TRBJ1-1; D call uncertain. This CDR3 contains 13 residues. Germline V gives CDR1 SNHLY, CDR2 FYNNEI. Trimming shortened V by 2 bases and J by 7 bases, and 11 bases separated the two germline ends. The CDR3 loop is CASSESRQIEAFF. CDR3 in DNA: TGTGCCAGCAGTGAAAGTAGGCAGATTGAAGCTTTCTTT.

This clonotype has just a few counts. As DNA, the CDR3 is TGTGCCAGCAGCTTAGACGTTAACGGGAGGAGGGGTCAGTACTTC. Encoded protein: CASSLDVNGRRGQYF. The chain couples TRBV7-2 to TRBJ2-4; 7 bases line up with TRBD2. The length of the CDR3 is 15 residues. J lost 12 bases, V lost 1 base, and 12 bases had no gene match. Germline V CDR1 and CDR2: SGHTA, FQGNSA.